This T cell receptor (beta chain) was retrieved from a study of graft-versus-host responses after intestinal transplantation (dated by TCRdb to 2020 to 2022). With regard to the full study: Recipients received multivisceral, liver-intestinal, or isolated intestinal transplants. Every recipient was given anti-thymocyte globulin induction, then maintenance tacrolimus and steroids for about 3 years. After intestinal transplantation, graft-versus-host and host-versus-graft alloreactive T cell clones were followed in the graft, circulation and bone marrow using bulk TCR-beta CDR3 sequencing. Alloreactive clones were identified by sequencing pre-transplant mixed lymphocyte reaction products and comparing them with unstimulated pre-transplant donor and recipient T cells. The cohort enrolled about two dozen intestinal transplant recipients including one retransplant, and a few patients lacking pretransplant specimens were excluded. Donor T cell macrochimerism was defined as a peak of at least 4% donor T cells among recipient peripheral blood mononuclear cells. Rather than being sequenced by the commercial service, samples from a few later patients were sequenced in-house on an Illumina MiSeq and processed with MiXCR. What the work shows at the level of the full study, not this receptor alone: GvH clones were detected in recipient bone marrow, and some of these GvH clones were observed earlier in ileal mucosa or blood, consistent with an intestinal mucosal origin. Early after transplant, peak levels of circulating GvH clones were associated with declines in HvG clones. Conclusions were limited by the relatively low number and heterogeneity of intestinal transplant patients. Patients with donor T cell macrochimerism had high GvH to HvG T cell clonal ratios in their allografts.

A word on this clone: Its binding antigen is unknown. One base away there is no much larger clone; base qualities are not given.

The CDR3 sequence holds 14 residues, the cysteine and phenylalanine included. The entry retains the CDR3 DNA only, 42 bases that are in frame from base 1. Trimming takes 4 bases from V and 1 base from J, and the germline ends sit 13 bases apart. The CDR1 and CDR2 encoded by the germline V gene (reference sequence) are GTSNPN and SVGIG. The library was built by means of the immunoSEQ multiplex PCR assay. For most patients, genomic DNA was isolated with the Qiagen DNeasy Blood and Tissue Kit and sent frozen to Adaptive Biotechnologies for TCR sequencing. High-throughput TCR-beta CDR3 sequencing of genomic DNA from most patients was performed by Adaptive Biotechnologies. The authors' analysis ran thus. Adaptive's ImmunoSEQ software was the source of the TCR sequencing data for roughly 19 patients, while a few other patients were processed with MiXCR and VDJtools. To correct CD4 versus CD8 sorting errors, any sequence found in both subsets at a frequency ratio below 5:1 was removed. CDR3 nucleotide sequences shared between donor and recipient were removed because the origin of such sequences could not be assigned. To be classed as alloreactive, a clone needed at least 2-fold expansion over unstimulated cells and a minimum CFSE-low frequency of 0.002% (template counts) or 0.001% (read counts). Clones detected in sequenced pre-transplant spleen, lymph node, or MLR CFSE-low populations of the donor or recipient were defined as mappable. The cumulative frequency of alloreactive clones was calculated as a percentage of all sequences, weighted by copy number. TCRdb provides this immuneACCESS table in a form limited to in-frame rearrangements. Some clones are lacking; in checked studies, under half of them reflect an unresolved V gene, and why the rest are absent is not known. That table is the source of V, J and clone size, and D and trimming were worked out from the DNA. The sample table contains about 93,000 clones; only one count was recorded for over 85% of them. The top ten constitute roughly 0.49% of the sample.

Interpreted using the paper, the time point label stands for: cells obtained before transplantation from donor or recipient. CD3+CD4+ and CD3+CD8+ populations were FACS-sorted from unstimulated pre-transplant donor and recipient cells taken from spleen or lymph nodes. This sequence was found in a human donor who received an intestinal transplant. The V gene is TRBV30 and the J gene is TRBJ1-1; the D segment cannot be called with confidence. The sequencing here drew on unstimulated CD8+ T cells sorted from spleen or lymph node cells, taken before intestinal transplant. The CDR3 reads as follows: CAWTYGMGNTEAFF. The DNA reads TGTGCCTGGACTTACGGGATGGGGAACACTGAAGCTTTCTTT.